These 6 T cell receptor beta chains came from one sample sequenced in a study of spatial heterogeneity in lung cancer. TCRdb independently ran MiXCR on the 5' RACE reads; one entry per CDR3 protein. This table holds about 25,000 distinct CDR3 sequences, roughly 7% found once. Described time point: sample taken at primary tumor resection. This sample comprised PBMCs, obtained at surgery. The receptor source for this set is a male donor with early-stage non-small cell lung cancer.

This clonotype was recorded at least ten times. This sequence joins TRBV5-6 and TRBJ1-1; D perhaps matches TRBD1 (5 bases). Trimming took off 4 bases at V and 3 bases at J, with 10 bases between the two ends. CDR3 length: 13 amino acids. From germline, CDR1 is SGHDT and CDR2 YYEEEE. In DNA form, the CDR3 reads TGTGCCAGCAGCGGTCGGGGGGACACTGAAGCTTTCTTT. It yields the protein CASSGRGDTEAFF.

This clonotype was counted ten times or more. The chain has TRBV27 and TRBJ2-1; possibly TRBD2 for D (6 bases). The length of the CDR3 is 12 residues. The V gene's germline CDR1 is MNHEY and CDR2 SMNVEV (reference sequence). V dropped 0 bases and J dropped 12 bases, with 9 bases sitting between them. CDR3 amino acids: CASSLSGGGQFF. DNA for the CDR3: TGTGCCAGCAGTTTATCGGGAGGAGGGCAGTTCTTC.

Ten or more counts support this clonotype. The CDR3 DNA follows: TGCGCCAGCAGCTACCCTAGCTCCTACAATGAGCAGTTCTTC. Translation: CASSYPSSYNEQFF. The rearrangement links TRBV5-1 to TRBJ2-1; no clear D. The CDR3 totals 14 residues. The V end was cut by 3 bases, the J end by 0 bases, with 7 bases between. The germline gives CDR1 SGHRS, CDR2 YFSETQ.

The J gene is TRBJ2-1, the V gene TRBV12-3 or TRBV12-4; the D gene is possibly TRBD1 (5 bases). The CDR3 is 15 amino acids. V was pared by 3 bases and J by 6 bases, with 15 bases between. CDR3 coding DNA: TGTGCCAGCAGTTTCGGCAGGGCGGTTACCAATGAGCAGTTCTTC. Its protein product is CASSFGRAVTNEQFF.

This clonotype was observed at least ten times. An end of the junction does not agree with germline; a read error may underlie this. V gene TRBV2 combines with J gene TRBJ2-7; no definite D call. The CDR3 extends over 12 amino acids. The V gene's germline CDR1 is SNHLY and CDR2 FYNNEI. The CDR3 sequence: CASSLDAPRPWF. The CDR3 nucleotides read TGTGCCAGCAGTCTCGACGCCCCCCGGCCCTGGTTC.

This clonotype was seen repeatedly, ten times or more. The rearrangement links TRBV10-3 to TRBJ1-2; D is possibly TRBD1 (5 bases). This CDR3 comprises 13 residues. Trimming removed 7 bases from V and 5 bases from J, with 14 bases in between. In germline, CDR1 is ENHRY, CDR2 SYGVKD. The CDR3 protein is CAIKPGMGYGYTF. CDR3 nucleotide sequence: TGTGCCATCAAGCCAGGGATGGGTTATGGCTACACCTTC.